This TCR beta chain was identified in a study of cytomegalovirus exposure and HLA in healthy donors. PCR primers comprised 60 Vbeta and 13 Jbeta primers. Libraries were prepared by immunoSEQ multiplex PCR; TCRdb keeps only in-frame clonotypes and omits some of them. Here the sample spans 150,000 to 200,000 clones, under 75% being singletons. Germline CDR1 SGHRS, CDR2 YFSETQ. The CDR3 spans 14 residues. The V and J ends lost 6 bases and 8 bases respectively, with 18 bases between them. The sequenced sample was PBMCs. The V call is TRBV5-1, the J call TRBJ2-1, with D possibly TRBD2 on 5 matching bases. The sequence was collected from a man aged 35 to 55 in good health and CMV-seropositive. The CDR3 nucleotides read TGCGCCAGCACCGTCGAGGGAGTTTTGGATGAGCAGTTCTTC. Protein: CASTVEGVLDEQFF.